This T cell receptor (beta chain) emerged from a study of T-cell reconstitution after alpha-beta-depleted transplantation in children (dated by TCRdb to 2015 to 2016). The study in broad terms: Using TCR repertoire profiling, the study followed T-cell immune reconstitution in a quantitative way in children after TCRalphabeta/CD19-depleted allogeneic hematopoietic cell transplantation. The full study reports these points: In some patients, high TCRbeta diversity at day 60 was attributed to recipient T cells and intrathymic progenitors that had survived conditioning. About two months after transplant, the apparently early recovery of alphabetaT-cell counts reportedly depended on just several hundred clones that had expanded rapidly and came from non-depleted graft cells. The frequencies of hyperexpanded clones fell over the following months, and after one year, T-cell counts and TCRbeta diversity were mostly attributed to newly produced T cells.

The library was generated by PCR. The sequencing machine was an Illumina HiSeq 2500. TCR library preparation used molecular barcoding, with unique molecular identifiers applied to normalize quantification of the TCRbeta repertoire. Clones were called with MiXCR by TCRdb after fastp trimmed the public reads at Q25, and only in-frame beta chains were retained. Rows merge per CDR3 protein into single entries with the most common DNA and genes. This sample has some 140,000 distinct CDR3 sequences in its table, and 8.5% to 10% of those were observed once. 24% of the sample goes to the ten largest clones. The treatment or condition tag for this specimen amounts to: allogeneic hematopoietic cell transplantation with graft depleted of TCRalphabeta T cells and CD19 B cells. The transplant recipients were children given TCRalphabeta/CD19-depleted allogeneic hematopoietic cell grafts. In the case of this clonotype: What this receptor recognizes is not known. No quality values exist for individual bases; no much larger clone is one base distant.

The germline V gene (reference sequence) yields LNHDA for CDR1 and SQIVND for CDR2. The CDR3 runs 15 amino acids, cysteine and phenylalanine included. Only the CDR3 region is kept as DNA, spanning 45 bases read in frame from base 1. The trim is 0 bases for V and 2 bases for J, with a gap of 10 bases between the germline ends. The sequence derives from a girl under three years old who had a stem cell transplant for combined immunodeficiency, so the T cells may come from the graft donor. The chain links TRBV19 with TRBJ1-1, with the D gene too uncertain to name. This specimen was PBMCs, mostly from graft donor cells, taken 180 days after TCRalphabeta/CD19-depleted stem cell transplant. The CDR3 loop reads CASSIETKRNTEAFF. The bases are TGTGCCAGTAGTATAGAGACAAAACGCAACACTGAAGCTTTCTTT.